A single sample is the source of the 27 T cell receptor beta chains below, sequenced in a study of shared clonotypes between healthy human individuals. Only in-frame clones appear in the TCRdb table, and some are missing; sequencing was by immunoSEQ multiplex PCR. The sample has a few million clones; roughly 90% are singletons. Sequencing used naive CD4+ T cells from PBMCs. Stated subset: CD45RA+ positively selected. These receptors were collected from a man between 18 and 29 years old in good health. Some clones in this sample may be carry-over from other donors' samples.

This sequence joins TRBV5-1 and TRBJ2-2, with D possibly matching TRBD2 (5 bases). This CDR3 is built from 16 residues. Germline loops: CDR1 SGHRS, CDR2 YFSETQ. V was clipped by 0 bases and J by 3 bases, with 12 bases between them. The CDR3 DNA sequence: TGCGCCAGCAGCTTGGTCGCTAGCCGATACACCGGGGAGCTGTTTTTT. It is translated as CASSLVASRYTGELFF.

The chain has TRBV6-5 and TRBJ2-2, with D maybe TRBD1 (6 bases). Deletions cut 5 bases from V and 5 bases from J, with 15 bases between. Germline loops: CDR1 MNHEY, CDR2 SVGAGI. The CDR3 length is 15 residues. The CDR3 DNA reads as TGTGCCAGCAGTCGAGAAGGGGGTTGGACCGGGGAGCTGTTTTTT. Translation gives CASSREGGWTGELFF.

The V gene is TRBV20-1, the J gene TRBJ2-7, with D uncertain. The germline V and J ends were trimmed by 2 bases and 3 bases, with 5 bases remaining between them. The CDR3 runs to 11 residues. Germline V CDR1 and CDR2: DFQATT, SNEGSKA (reference sequence). In DNA form, the CDR3 reads TGCAGTGCTAGACAGTACTACGAGCAGTACTTC. It encodes CSARQYYEQYF.

The V call is TRBV28, the J call TRBJ1-1; D gene ambiguous. Germline CDR1 and CDR2: MDHEN and SYDVKM. Trimming took off 3 bases at V and 10 bases at J, with 21 bases between the two ends. The CDR3 totals 15 residues. The CDR3 loop reads CASSFEAVWGERAFF. The CDR3 DNA follows: TGTGCCAGCAGTTTTGAGGCGGTTTGGGGTGAGCGAGCTTTCTTT.

The chain combines TRBV28 with TRBJ2-3; D assignment may be TRBD1 or TRBD2 (5 bases each). The CDR3 consists of 14 residues. Germline CDR1 is MDHEN and CDR2 is SYDVKM. Deletions cut 8 bases from V and 6 bases from J, with 18 bases between. The CDR3 DNA reads as TGTGCCAGCTCCGAGGCCGGGACCCTTGATACGCAGTATTTT. This encodes CASSEAGTLDTQYF.

The gene calls are TRBV4-3 and TRBJ2-7, with a tentative D call TRBD2 (7 bases). Trimming removed 0 bases at V and 5 bases at J, with 17 bases between. CDR3 length equals 16 residues. Germline CDR1 reads LGHNA; CDR2 reads YSLEER. CDR3 residues: CASSQELPAGAHEQYF. The CDR3 DNA is TGCGCCAGCAGCCAAGAACTTCCCGCGGGGGCCCACGAGCAGTACTTC.

In DNA, the CDR3 is TGTGCCAGCGAGGGCACCCGACTCAAGACCCAGTACTTC. Translating it yields CASEGTRLKTQYF. The rearrangement links TRBV28 to TRBJ2-5; D is perhaps TRBD2 (5 bases). Germline loops: CDR1 MDHEN, CDR2 SYDVKM. The CDR3 contains 13 residues. V lost 8 bases and J lost 6, with 16 bases in between.

The genes are TRBV4-1 and TRBJ2-5; possibly TRBD1 or TRBD2 for D (5 bases each). Germline CDR1 reads MGHRA; CDR2 reads YSYEKL. The CDR3 is 16 amino acids. V lost 3 bases, J lost 5 bases, and 19 bases lay in between. Here the CDR3 reads CASSQAGAPSGETQYF. The CDR3 DNA follows: TGCGCCAGCAGCCAGGCCGGGGCTCCAAGTGGGGAGACCCAGTACTTC.

The genes are TRBV6-4 and TRBJ2-1; D may be TRBD2 (6 bases). CDR1 and CDR2 (germline): MRHNA, SNTAGT. V gave up 0 bases and J gave up 2 bases, with 11 bases separating them. This CDR3 comprises 16 residues. The CDR3 spells CASSDSGTHAYNEQFF. The DNA for the CDR3 is TGTGCCAGCAGTGACTCAGGGACTCATGCCTACAATGAGCAGTTCTTC.

This clone appeared once. J is TRBJ2-5 and V is TRBV18; tentative D call: TRBD2 (6 bases). Trimming removed 3 bases at V and 4 bases at J, with 24 bases between. The length of the CDR3 is 18 residues. Germline V gene sequence: CDR1 KGHSH, CDR2 LQKENI. The CDR3 here is CASSPSSTATRGLETQYF. The CDR3 nucleotides are TGTGCCAGCTCACCGTCGAGTACAGCCACAAGGGGACTAGAGACCCAGTACTTC.

The V and J genes are TRBV7-2 and TRBJ2-1; D is unresolved. Trimming shortened V by 6 bases and J by 2 bases, and 8 bases separated the two germline ends. Germline CDR1 SGHTA, CDR2 FQGNSA. This CDR3 is 13 amino acids long. CDR3 loop: CASSSHTYNEQFF. The CDR3, as DNA: TGTGCCAGCAGTTCCCACACCTACAATGAGCAGTTCTTC.

The genes are TRBV5-1 and TRBJ2-7; 9 nucleotides agree with TRBD2. Germline CDR1 SGHRS, CDR2 YFSETQ. With 7 bases clipped from V and 0 bases from J, the junction kept 11 bases outside the gene matches. The length of the CDR3 is 16 residues. CDR3 sequence reads: CASRTMSSGGSYEQYF. In DNA form, the CDR3 reads TGCGCCAGCCGGACTATGAGTAGCGGGGGCTCCTACGAGCAGTACTTC. Drawing the rest from reference TRBV5-1 and TRBJ2-7, the complete variable domain is KAGVTQTPRYLIKTRGQQVTLSCSPISGHRSVSWYQQTPGQGLQFLFEYFSETQRNKGNFPGRFSGRQFSNSRSEMNVSTLELGDSALYLCASRTMSSGGSYEQYFGPGTRLTVT.

This chain uses TRBV4-2 with TRBJ2-5; D uncertain. Deletions cut 2 bases from V and 5 bases from J, with 12 bases between. Germline V gives CDR1 LGHNA, CDR2 YNFKEQ. This CDR3 has 14 residues. The CDR3 region is CASSQYGNRETQYF. CDR3 DNA sequence: TGTGCCAGCAGCCAATACGGTAACCGGGAGACCCAGTACTTC.

V and J are TRBV30 and TRBJ2-7; 7 positions agree with TRBD1. The CDR3 covers 12 residues. Germline CDR1 reads GTSNPN; CDR2 reads SVGIG (reference sequence). Losses at the gene ends were 7 bases for V and 2 bases for J; bases not matched to a gene: 5. CDR3: CASNRGPYEQYF. CDR3 bases: TGTGCCTCCAACAGGGGCCCCTACGAGCAGTACTTC.

The chain couples TRBV28 to TRBJ1-4, with TRBD1 matching 9 bases. This CDR3 comprises 18 residues. V shed 1 base and J 5 bases; nucleotides not matched to a gene: 11. Germline V gene sequence: CDR1 MDHEN, CDR2 SYDVKM. DNA of the CDR3: TGTGCCAGCAGTTTATTAGGACATAACAGGGGGCGAAATGAAAAACTGTTTTTT. Amino acids: CASSLLGHNRGRNEKLFF.

The chain employs TRBV6-6 and TRBJ2-7; 7 bases map to TRBD2. J was trimmed by 6 bases and V by 2 bases; bases with no gene match: 4. This CDR3 spans 13 amino acids. CDR1 MNHNY and CDR2 SVGAGI come from the germline V gene (reference sequence). The CDR3 sequence: CASSYPGRGEQYF. In nucleotides, the CDR3 is TGTGCCAGCAGTTACCCGGGGAGGGGCGAGCAGTACTTC.

This clone was counted once. This chain links TRBV21-1 with TRBJ2-5; whether TRBD1, the table's D call, matches the DNA was not checked. TRBV21-1 is a pseudogene segment. CDR3 length equals 14 residues. CDR3 residues: CASTPPRSGETQYF. The CDR3 region has the DNA TGTGCCAGCACCCCGCCGAGGTCAGGGGAGACCCAGTACTTC.

This sequence joins TRBV4-2 and TRBJ1-4; a possible D gene is TRBD1 (5 bases). V lost 4 bases and J lost 6, with 12 bases in between. Germline V lookup: CDR1 LGHNA, CDR2 YNFKEQ. The CDR3 sequence is 14 residues long. Here the CDR3 DNA reads TGTGCCAGCAGCCCTCGAGTGGGGGATGAAAAACTGTTTTTT. Protein sequence: CASSPRVGDEKLFF.

The genes are TRBV18 and TRBJ1-1, with TRBD1 as a possible D gene (5 bases). Germline V CDR1 and CDR2: KGHSH, LQKENI. Trimming took off 8 bases at V and 10 bases at J, with 26 bases between the two ends. The CDR3 runs to 15 residues. The CDR3: CASQTGGTVGHGAFF. For the CDR3, the DNA is TGTGCCAGCCAGACTGGCGGGACGGTTGGACACGGAGCTTTCTTT.

The rearrangement uses TRBV6-1 and TRBJ2-6; weak D call: TRBD1 (5 bases). Trimming removed 3 bases at V and 5 bases at J, with 8 bases between. CDR3 length equals 14 residues. Per the germline V gene, CDR1 is MNHNS and CDR2 is SASEGT. The CDR3 reads CASSEGLWANVLTF. The CDR3 nucleotides read TGTGCCAGCAGTGAGGGGCTCTGGGCCAACGTCCTGACTTTC.

The chain uses TRBV5-1 and TRBJ2-2, with TRBD2 matching over 7 bases. This CDR3 has 15 residues. With 0 bases clipped from V and 9 bases from J, the junction kept 8 bases outside the gene matches. Germline V gives CDR1 SGHRS, CDR2 YFSETQ. CDR3 nucleotide sequence: TGCGCCAGCAGCTTGGACGCGGGAGAAGTCCGGGAGCTGTTTTTT. This codes for CASSLDAGEVRELFF.

Regarding this clone: Other nucleotide sequences in the sample specify the same CDR3. The chain couples TRBV5-1 to TRBJ2-7; 7 nucleotides line up with TRBD2. The junction had 6 bases not matched to a gene; V was cut back by 2 bases and J by 4 bases. Looked up from germline, CDR1 is SGHRS and CDR2 is YFSETQ. This CDR3 has 14 amino acids. The CDR3 spells CASSLSGGAYEQYF. CDR3 nucleotides: TGCGCCAGCAGCTTATCGGGGGGAGCATACGAGCAGTACTTC.

V is TRBV18 and J is TRBJ1-2; a possible D gene is TRBD1 (6 bases). The CDR3 is made up of 15 amino acids. CDR1 and CDR2 from the germline V gene are KGHSH and LQKENI. The germline V and J ends were trimmed by 6 bases and 0 bases, with 14 bases remaining between them. Written as DNA, the CDR3 is TGTGCCAGCTCCCCGGGGGGCGAAGCTAACTATGGCTACACCTTC. Its protein product is CASSPGGEANYGYTF. Using reference TRBV18 and TRBJ1-2 for the parts outside the CDR3, the full variable domain is NAGVMQNPRHLVRRRGQEARLRCSPMKGHSHVYWYRQLPEEGLKFMVYLQKENIIDESGMPKERFSAEFPKEGPSILRIQQVVRGDSAAYFCASSPGGEANYGYTFGSGTRLTVV.

V is TRBV7-7 and J is TRBJ1-2; the D is unclear. In germline, CDR1 is SSHAT, CDR2 FNYEAQ (reference sequence). This CDR3 contains 13 residues. The ends were cut back, 1 base at V and 6 bases at J, with 9 bases in the middle. The CDR3 loop reads CASSLGRFDGYTF. The CDR3 DNA reads as TGTGCCAGCAGCTTAGGGCGCTTCGATGGCTACACCTTC.

The chain joins TRBV21-1 to TRBJ2-1; no DNA check was done on the table's D call, TRBD2. TRBV21-1 is a pseudogene locus. The length of the CDR3 is 17 residues. DNA for the CDR3: TGTGCCAGCAATCTGACTAGCGGGAGGGACTCCTACAATGAGCAGTTCTTC. Translation: CASNLTSGRDSYNEQFF.

This rearrangement joins TRBV18 to TRBJ2-1, with D perhaps TRBD2 (6 bases). Trimming shortened V by 10 bases and J by 12 bases, and 22 bases separated the two germline ends. The CDR3 is 13 amino acids. Germline CDR1 reads KGHSH; CDR2 reads LQKENI. The CDR3 DNA follows: TGTGCCACCACGTCGGAGGGTAGAATGGTGCAGTTCTTC. It encodes CATTSEGRMVQFF.

The chain carries TRBV12-1 and TRBJ1-5; the table's TRBD1 call for D was not verified on the DNA. TRBV12-1 constitutes a pseudogene. There are 14 residues in the CDR3. CDR3 bases: TGTGCCAGCAGCTCGCAGGGGGCCGGTCAGCCCCAGCATTTT. This codes for CASSSQGAGQPQHF.